The 4 T cell receptor beta chains below come from one sample, sequenced in a study of technical replicates of blood from several donors. Assay used: immunoSEQ multiplex PCR; TCRdb lists only in-frame clones, some missing. The sample includes 50,000 to 70,000 clones, roughly 93% seen only once; the top ten take roughly 4%. Source material: PBMCs. The source of these receptors is a human donor in good health. Some clones in this sample may be carry-over from other donors' samples.

This rearrangement joins TRBV4-3 to TRBJ2-1, with D perhaps matching TRBD2 (5 bases). The germline V gene has CDR1 LGHNA and CDR2 YSLEER. CDR3 size: 16 residues. V was shortened by 0 bases and J by 12 bases, with 21 bases between the two germline ends. This chain's CDR3 is CASSQDRTLYGGRQFF. The CDR3 nucleotides are TGCGCCAGCAGCCAAGATCGGACTCTCTATGGTGGGCGGCAGTTCTTC.

This chain joins TRBV7-9 and TRBJ1-1; the match to TRBD1 covers 8 bases. CDR1 is SEHNR, CDR2 FQNEAQ, per germline (reference sequence). V lost 3 bases and J lost 4; bases outside the gene matches: 4. This CDR3 region has 14 residues. The CDR3 DNA reads as TGTGCCAGCAGCTTCCAGGGGGCGGGCACTGAAGCTTTCTTT. Amino acid sequence: CASSFQGAGTEAFF.

The chain joins TRBV2 to TRBJ1-5, with D maybe TRBD1 (6 bases). The CDR3 spans 14 residues. Trimming took 5 bases from V and 0 from J, leaving 8 bases between them. Germline CDR1 and CDR2: SNHLY and FYNNEI. CDR3 nucleotide sequence: TGTGCCAGCAGTCAGGACAGTAGCAATCAGCCCCAGCATTTT. It translates to CASSQDSSNQPQHF.

This chain connects TRBV6-5 to TRBJ1-5; D is possibly TRBD1 (5 bases). The CDR3 is 14 amino acids. V was trimmed by 5 bases and J by 11 bases, leaving 19 bases between them. Looked up from germline, CDR1 is MNHEY and CDR2 is SVGAGI. The CDR3 reads CASSPRDWVKAQHF. CDR3 nucleotide sequence: TGTGCCAGCAGTCCCCGGGACTGGGTAAAAGCCCAGCATTTT.